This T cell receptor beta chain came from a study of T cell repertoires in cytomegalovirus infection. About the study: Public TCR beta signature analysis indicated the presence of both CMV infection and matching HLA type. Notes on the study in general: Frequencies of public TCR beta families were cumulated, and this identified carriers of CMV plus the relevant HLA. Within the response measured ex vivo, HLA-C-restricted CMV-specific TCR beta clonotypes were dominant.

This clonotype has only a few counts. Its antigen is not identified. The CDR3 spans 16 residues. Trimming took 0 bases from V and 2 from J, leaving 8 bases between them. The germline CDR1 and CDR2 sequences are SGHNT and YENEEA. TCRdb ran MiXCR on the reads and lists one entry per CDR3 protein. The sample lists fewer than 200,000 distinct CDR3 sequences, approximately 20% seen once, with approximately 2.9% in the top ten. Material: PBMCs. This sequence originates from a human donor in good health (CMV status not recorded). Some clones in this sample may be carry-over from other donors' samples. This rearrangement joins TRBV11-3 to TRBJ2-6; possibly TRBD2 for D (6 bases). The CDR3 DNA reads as TGTGCCAGCAGCTTAGACAGCGGGCCTGGGGCCAACGTCCTGACTTTC. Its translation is CASSLDSGPGANVLTF.